This TCR beta chain was sequenced in a study of T cells in severe cutaneous drug reactions. About the research overall: Blister fluid/cells and PBMC came from acute- or recovery-stage patients.

Sequenced patients had Stevens-Johnson syndrome or toxic epidermal necrolysis caused by carbamazepine. General study points: One public TCRbeta CDR3 appeared in all seven blister samples, averaging 13.57%.

Considering frequency, this clonotype is medium-sized. The antigen remains unidentified. The CDR3 has 16 amino acids. CDR1 is SGHTA and CDR2 is FQGTGA in the germline V gene. Libraries were made by iRepertoire multiplex PCR with TCR subtype-specific primers for bulk and single-cell sequencing. TCRdb re-called the multiplex PCR reads and gives one entry per CDR3 protein, without DNA. The data include over a thousand distinct CDR3 sequences; the top ten clones carry approximately 50%. The sequencing input was cells from a skin blister. The rearrangement joins TRBV7-3 to TRBJ2-3; no DNA is available, so the TRBD2 call from TCRdb remains unchecked. This TCR was recovered from a human donor with a severe cutaneous adverse drug reaction. This chain's CDR3 is CASSSISGRASDTQYF.